What follows are 30 T cell receptor beta chains derived from one specimen sequenced in a study of blood T cell repertoires in COVID-19. Profiled with immunoSEQ multiplex PCR; TCRdb holds only in-frame clones, not every one. The table records some 200,000 clones, around 81% of them present only once. The sequenced material came from PBMCs or T cells enriched from blood (not recorded which). Source of these receptors: a woman in her forties or fifties with acute COVID-19.

J is TRBJ2-5 and V is TRBV28, with 10 bases lining up with TRBD2. The CDR3 sequence is 15 residues long. Germline V gives CDR1 MDHEN, CDR2 SYDVKM. The trim removed 6 bases at V and 4 bases at J, leaving 8 bases unmatched. CDR3 sequence (DNA): TGTGCCAGCAGCGGAGCGGGGGGGCTGCTAGAGACCCAGTACTTC. It encodes CASSGAGGLLETQYF.

The rearrangement uses TRBV28 and TRBJ1-1; unclear D gene. Germline CDR1 MDHEN, CDR2 SYDVKM. This CDR3 has 14 amino acids. The ends were cut back, 6 bases at V and 2 bases at J, with 13 bases in the middle. CDR3 loop: CASRLEQTNTEAFF. The CDR3 coding sequence is TGTGCCAGCAGGTTGGAGCAGACTAACACTGAAGCTTTCTTT.

This rearrangement joins TRBV18 to TRBJ1-5; D unclear. Between the trimmed V and J ends, which lost 8 bases and 4 bases, there was a span of 18 bases. Looked up from germline, CDR1 is KGHSH and CDR2 is LQKENI. This CDR3 region has 15 residues. For the CDR3, the DNA is TGTGCCAGCCCCCACCTGTCCCCGCGAAATCAGCCCCAGCATTTT. Encoded protein: CASPHLSPRNQPQHF.

This chain connects TRBV18 to TRBJ1-4; 8 bases match TRBD1. Germline V lookup: CDR1 KGHSH, CDR2 LQKENI. CDR3 size: 16 residues. The trim removed 4 bases at V and 5 bases at J, leaving 9 bases unmatched. The CDR3, as DNA: TGTGCCAGCTCACGCCTCCAGGACAGGGCCAATGAAAAACTGTTTTTT. It codes for CASSRLQDRANEKLFF. Full variable domain (missing parts from reference TRBV18 and TRBJ1-4): NAGVMQNPRHLVRRRGQEARLRCSPMKGHSHVYWYRQLPEEGLKFMVYLQKENIIDESGMPKERFSAEFPKEGPSILRIQQVVRGDSAAYFCASSRLQDRANEKLFFGSGTQLSVL.

This sequence joins TRBV5-5 and TRBJ2-5, with TRBD1 matching 7 bases. Germline-derived CDR1 and CDR2 are SGHKS and YYEKEE (reference sequence). The CDR3 loop spans 15 amino acids. J was trimmed by 2 bases and V by 4 bases; bases with no gene match: 8. In DNA form, the CDR3 reads TGTGCCAGCAGCGAACAGGGGTTGGGGCAAGAGACCCAGTACTTC. As protein: CASSEQGLGQETQYF.

The chain couples TRBV4-1 to TRBJ2-2; D is unresolved. Trimming cost V 8 bases and J 8 bases, with 18 bases left between them. The CDR3 consists of 14 residues. Germline assignment: CDR1 MGHRA and CDR2 YSYEKL. This CDR3 is CASGALPLWGELFF. The DNA for the CDR3 is TGCGCCAGCGGAGCCCTACCCCTATGGGGGGAGCTGTTTTTT.

The chain recombines TRBV29-1 with TRBJ2-1; 8 bases line up with TRBD1. V lost 2 bases and J lost 4; bases outside the gene matches: 4. CDR1 is SQVTM and CDR2 is ANQGSEA in the germline V gene. The CDR3 runs to 14 residues. CDR3 region: CSVEQGQGYNEQFF. The CDR3 DNA reads as TGCAGCGTTGAACAAGGACAGGGTTACAATGAGCAGTTCTTC.

This chain joins TRBV7-9 and TRBJ1-2, with D uncertain. V lost 5 bases to trimming and J lost 8 bases, with 9 bases between them. CDR1 SEHNR and CDR2 FQNEAQ come from the germline V gene (reference sequence). The CDR3 spans 11 residues. CDR3: CASSAGGGYTF. The DNA for the CDR3 is TGTGCCAGCAGCGCAGGAGGGGGCTACACCTTC.

CDR3 bases: TGTGCCAGCAGCTCAGCGGGAGGATCCGGGGAGCTGTTTTTT. Encoded protein: CASSSAGGSGELFF. V usage is TRBV27 and J usage is TRBJ2-2, with TRBD2 matching 9 bases. CDR3 length: 14 residues. The V gene end was trimmed by 6 bases and the J gene end by 6 bases; junction bases not matched to a gene: 5. CDR1 MNHEY and CDR2 SMNVEV come from the germline V gene (reference sequence).

This clone was recorded once. The chain employs TRBV3-1 (or the pseudogene TRBV3-2) and TRBJ2-7; 8 positions match TRBD2. The CDR3 length is 15 residues. Germline V CDR1 and CDR2: LGHDT, YNNKEL (reference sequence). V lost 6 bases to trimming and J lost 0 bases; unmatched junction nucleotides: 7. The CDR3, as DNA: TGTGCCAGCAGTTTAGCGGGGAAAAGCTCCTACGAGCAGTACTTC. Translating it yields CASSLAGKSSYEQYF.

The V gene is TRBV7-2, the J gene TRBJ2-7, with 10 bases fitting TRBD1. The CDR3 runs 14 residues. The germline gives CDR1 SGHTA, CDR2 FQGNSA. V was pared by 6 bases and J by 11 bases, with 13 bases of the junction left unmatched. CDR3 region: CASRQTGGESGEYF. DNA of the CDR3: TGTGCCAGCAGGCAGACAGGGGGCGAGTCCGGGGAGTACTTC. Looking up the rest from reference TRBV7-2 and TRBJ2-7 gives the full variable domain: GAGVSQSPSNKVTEKGKDVELRCDPISGHTALYWYRQSLGQGLEFLIYFQGNSAPDKSGLPSDRFSAERTGGSVSTLTIQRTQQEDSAVYLCASRQTGGESGEYFGPGTRLTVT.

The chain combines TRBV6-2 or TRBV6-3 with TRBJ1-3, with no clear D. This CDR3 is 17 amino acids long. Per the germline V gene, CDR1 is MNHEY and CDR2 is SVGEGT. The V end was cut by 2 bases, the J end by 3 bases, with 17 bases between. CDR3 nucleotide sequence: TGTGCCAGCAGTTACACGACTATCCAGCCTTTTGGAAACACCATATATTTT. Protein product: CASSYTTIQPFGNTIYF.

V is TRBV12-3 or TRBV12-4 and J is TRBJ2-7; D call uncertain. There are 13 residues in the CDR3. V lost 3 bases and J lost 4, with 10 bases in between. The CDR3 DNA reads as TGTGCCAGCAGTTTTAATGGAGAATACGAGCAGTACTTC. As protein: CASSFNGEYEQYF.

The genes are TRBV3-1 (or the pseudogene TRBV3-2) and TRBJ2-7; 9 bases agree with TRBD1. This CDR3 is built from 13 residues. CDR1 is LGHDT, CDR2 YNNKEL, per germline (reference sequence). The J segment lost 5 bases and the V segment lost 6 bases, leaving 5 bases of the junction unmatched. DNA for the CDR3: TGTGCCAGCAGACAGGGGGCATCGGACGAGCAGTACTTC. Translated, it gives CASRQGASDEQYF.

DNA for the CDR3: TGTGCCAGCAGCTTAGTGGCAGGGGGCCCTCAGCCCCAGCATTTT. Translated: CASSLVAGGPQPQHF. The chain employs TRBV7-6 and TRBJ1-5, with 8 bases that match TRBD1. The length of the CDR3 is 15 residues. V lost 1 base to trimming and J lost 6 bases; unmatched junction nucleotides: 5. Germline values: CDR1 SGHVS, CDR2 FNYEAQ.

The chain carries TRBV6-5 and TRBJ1-2; D call uncertain. V lost 2 bases and J 2 bases, leaving 6 bases between the germline ends. The CDR3 sequence is 13 residues long. Per the germline V gene, CDR1 is MNHEY and CDR2 is SVGAGI. In DNA form, the CDR3 reads TGTGCCAGCAGTTACGGGCAGAACTATGGCTACACCTTC. This gives the protein CASSYGQNYGYTF.

The chain has TRBV6-5 and TRBJ1-6; tentatively, D is TRBD1 (5 bases). V lost 7 bases and J 9 bases, leaving 16 bases between the germline ends. The germline V gene encodes CDR1 MNHEY and CDR2 SVGAGI. This CDR3 has 14 amino acids. CDR3 nucleotides: TGTGCCAGCACCCCTCAAGCGGGGGGTTCACCCCTCCACTTT. This encodes CASTPQAGGSPLHF.

The rearrangement links TRBV7-2 to TRBJ1-5, with D uncertain. From germline, CDR1 is SGHTA and CDR2 FQGNSA. This CDR3 has 17 residues. V lost 1 base and J 0 bases, leaving 13 bases between the germline ends. The CDR3 is CASSLEPGSISNQPQHF. CDR3 in DNA: TGTGCCAGCAGCTTAGAGCCAGGAAGTATTAGCAATCAGCCCCAGCATTTT.

The V call is TRBV28, the J call TRBJ1-2; the D is unclear. The V gene lost 1 base and the J gene lost 8 bases, with 20 bases spanning the gap. CDR3 size: 16 residues. Germline loops: CDR1 MDHEN, CDR2 SYDVKM. CDR3 protein: CASSLSGGLGLLGYTF. CDR3 in DNA: TGTGCCAGCAGTTTATCCGGAGGCCTAGGGCTATTGGGCTACACCTTC.

The chain combines TRBV3-1 (or the pseudogene TRBV3-2) with TRBJ2-7; TRBD2 agrees at 8 bases. There are 14 residues in the CDR3. V shed 4 bases, J shed 0 bases, and the junction held 2 bases outside the gene matches. Germline lookup yields CDR1 LGHDT and CDR2 YNNKEL (reference sequence). Written as DNA, the CDR3 is TGTGCCAGCAGCCTCGGGAGGGACTCCTACGAGCAGTACTTC. It encodes CASSLGRDSYEQYF.

J is TRBJ2-7 and V is TRBV28, with TRBD2 identical over 12 bases. The ends lost 6 bases at V and 3 bases at J; junction bases unmatched: 6. The CDR3 loop spans 15 amino acids. CDR1 is MDHEN, CDR2 SYDVKM, per germline. CDR3 in DNA: TGTGCCAGCAGCCGATCTAGCGGGGGGGACTACGAGCAGTACTTC. Encoded protein: CASSRSSGGDYEQYF.

J is TRBJ2-2 and V is TRBV30; D is perhaps TRBD1 (6 bases). Germline V lookup: CDR1 GTSNPN, CDR2 SVGIG (reference sequence). There are 15 residues in the CDR3. The V gene lost 3 bases and the J gene lost 5 bases, with 16 bases spanning the gap. CDR3 DNA: TGTGCCTGGAGAGTTACAGGGAGTGCGACCGGGGAGCTGTTTTTT. Protein sequence: CAWRVTGSATGELFF.

The chain recombines TRBV27 with TRBJ2-2; possible D gene TRBD2, 6 bases. The CDR3 totals 15 residues. Germline CDR1 is MNHEY and CDR2 is SMNVEV (reference sequence). The germline V and J ends were trimmed by 0 bases and 3 bases, with 8 bases remaining between them. The CDR3 sequence is CASSLSRRDTGELFF. As DNA, the CDR3 is TGTGCCAGCAGTTTATCGAGGAGGGACACCGGGGAGCTGTTTTTT.

This chain connects TRBV7-2 to TRBJ1-5, with TRBD1 identical over 8 bases. CDR3 size: 16 residues. The germline gives CDR1 SGHTA, CDR2 FQGNSA. V was clipped by 3 bases and J by 1 base; unmatched bases: 5. Here the CDR3 DNA reads TGTGCCAGCAGCTTTACAGGGGGGACGAGCAATCAGCCCCAGCATTTT. It specifies CASSFTGGTSNQPQHF. The full variable domain, rest sourced from reference TRBV7-2 and TRBJ1-5, is GAGVSQSPSNKVTEKGKDVELRCDPISGHTALYWYRQSLGQGLEFLIYFQGNSAPDKSGLPSDRFSAERTGGSVSTLTIQRTQQEDSAVYLCASSFTGGTSNQPQHFGDGTRLSIL.

This clone came up once. This rearrangement joins TRBV4-3 to TRBJ2-4; 7 bases match TRBD2. Losses at the gene ends were 0 bases for V and 9 bases for J; bases not matched to a gene: 11. The CDR3 length is 16 residues. Germline V lookup: CDR1 LGHNA, CDR2 YSLEER. The CDR3 here is CASSQEAGAGGSIQYF. The CDR3, as DNA: TGCGCCAGCAGCCAAGAGGCGGGAGCCGGGGGGTCCATTCAGTACTTC.

The rearrangement uses TRBV11-2 and TRBJ2-2, with D perhaps TRBD2 (6 bases). The CDR3 totals 14 residues. Looked up from germline, CDR1 is SGHAT and CDR2 is FQNNGV. Trimming cost V 0 bases and J 10 bases, with 12 bases left between them. The CDR3 loop reads CASSLEAGSTELFF. CDR3 in DNA: TGTGCCAGCAGCTTAGAGGCGGGATCGACGGAGCTGTTTTTT. The full variable domain, its missing parts supplied by reference TRBV11-2 and TRBJ2-2, is EAGVAQSPRYKIIEKRQSVAFWCNPISGHATLYWYQQILGQGPKLLIQFQNNGVVDDSQLPKDRFSAERLKGVDSTLKIQPAKLEDSAVYLCASSLEAGSTELFFGEGSRLTVL.

The V gene is TRBV24-1, the J gene TRBJ1-4; 12 bases line up with TRBD1. The V segment lost 3 bases and the J segment 8 bases; nucleotides outside the gene matches: 3. CDR1 and CDR2 from the germline V gene are KGHDR and SFDVKD. The CDR3 sequence is 15 residues long. CDR3 in amino acids: CATSDPGTGGEKLFF. CDR3 DNA: TGTGCCACCAGTGATCCGGGGACAGGGGGCGAAAAACTGTTTTTT.

This rearrangement joins TRBV18 to TRBJ1-2, with 8 bases matching TRBD1. Germline V lookup: CDR1 KGHSH, CDR2 LQKENI. V lost 3 bases and J lost 3; bases outside the gene matches: 3. This CDR3 has 14 residues. The CDR3 sequence: CASSPQGADYGYTF. CDR3 DNA sequence: TGTGCCAGCTCACCCCAGGGGGCGGACTATGGCTACACCTTC.

The count of this clone is one. The rearrangement links TRBV4-1 to TRBJ2-4, with TRBD1 identical over 7 bases. V shed 4 bases and J 6 bases; nucleotides not matched to a gene: 9. CDR1 and CDR2 from the germline V gene are MGHRA and YSYEKL. This CDR3 has 15 amino acids. The CDR3 loop reads CASSLRRDSGNIQYF. The CDR3 DNA reads as TGCGCCAGCAGCCTCAGAAGGGACAGTGGAAACATTCAGTACTTC.

V gene TRBV19 combines with J gene TRBJ2-3; D not resolved. Deletions cut 10 bases from V and 4 bases from J, with 12 bases between. The V gene's germline CDR1 is LNHDA and CDR2 SQIVND (reference sequence). This CDR3 contains 12 residues. The CDR3 spells CATSPRADTQYF. CDR3 DNA: TGTGCCACCTCCCCCCGGGCAGATACGCAGTATTTT.